The 27 T cell receptor beta chains reported below all come from one sample, sequenced in a study of T-cell memory formation after mild COVID-19. TCRdb reanalysed the 5' RACE reads using MiXCR and keeps one entry per CDR3 protein. The table has 280,000 or so distinct CDR3 sequences, under 8.5% seen once; the top ten hold approximately 22%. Sequencing was performed on PBMCs or a T cell subset sorted from them (not recorded which). The receptors stem from a man aged 18 to 35 who had mild COVID-19 (a few samples of this study predate the infection). Cell type and time point are not known.

This clonotype has at least ten counts. The gene calls are TRBV12-3 or TRBV12-4 and TRBJ2-1, with 12 bases that match TRBD2. The CDR3 spans 16 residues. The V and J ends lost 7 bases and 7 bases, in that order; junction bases with no gene match: 11. CDR3 sequence: CASTRTSGVGRNEQFF. Here the CDR3 DNA reads TGTGCCAGCACCCGGACTAGCGGGGTGGGTAGGAATGAGCAGTTCTTC.

This rearrangement joins TRBV5-1 to TRBJ1-1, with D uncertain. CDR3 length equals 12 residues. V gave up 4 bases and J gave up 7 bases, with 11 bases separating them. The V gene's germline CDR1 is SGHRS and CDR2 YFSETQ. CDR3 protein: CASSHRNDEAFF. DNA of the CDR3: TGCGCCAGCAGCCATCGTAATGATGAAGCTTTCTTT.

This clonotype was counted between two and nine times. The chain joins TRBV7-9 to TRBJ2-5; TRBD2 is a possible D gene (5 bases). Per the germline V gene, CDR1 is SEHNR and CDR2 is FQNEAQ (reference sequence). This CDR3 contains 13 residues. Trimming took off 1 base at V and 13 bases at J, with 16 bases between the two ends. CDR3 region: CASSLGGESTGYF. CDR3 in DNA: TGTGCCAGCAGCTTAGGGGGAGAGAGCACGGGGTACTTC. The full variable domain, with the rest looked up from reference TRBV7-9 and TRBJ2-5, is DTGVSQNPRHKITKRGQNVTFRCDPISEHNRLYWYRQTLGQGPEFLTYFQNEAQLEKSRLLSDRFSAERPKGSFSTLEIQRTEQGDSAMYLCASSLGGESTGYFGPGTRLLVL.

The gene calls are TRBV20-1 and TRBJ1-1, with D perhaps TRBD1 (6 bases). The CDR3 is 15 amino acids. Trimming took 6 bases from V and 0 from J, leaving 17 bases between them. Looked up from germline, CDR1 is DFQATT and CDR2 is SNEGSKA (reference sequence). CDR3 nucleotide sequence: TGCAGTGCAGTACAGGGTGTGGGCATGAACACTGAAGCTTTCTTT. It yields the protein CSAVQGVGMNTEAFF.

This clonotype has a handful of counts. The chain has TRBV7-9 and TRBJ1-2; D might be TRBD1 (5 bases). Germline V CDR1 and CDR2: SEHNR, FQNEAQ (reference sequence). CDR3 length: 13 amino acids. The V and J ends lost 8 bases and 6 bases respectively, with 16 bases between them. The CDR3 sequence is CASGGAKGHGYTF. Written as DNA, the CDR3 is TGTGCCAGCGGAGGGGCCAAGGGGCATGGCTACACCTTC.

This clonotype appeared a few times. The CDR3 DNA sequence: TGTGCCAGCTCACGGGGTCGACAGGGGGCGGCCTACGAGCAGTACTTC. Translation: CASSRGRQGAAYEQYF. J is TRBJ2-7 and V is TRBV18; 10 bases match TRBD1. CDR1 and CDR2 (germline): KGHSH, LQKENI. The length of the CDR3 is 16 residues. V shed 4 bases and J 2 bases; nucleotides not matched to a gene: 8. The variable domain in full, with the rest retrieved from reference TRBV18 and TRBJ2-7, is NAGVMQNPRHLVRRRGQEARLRCSPMKGHSHVYWYRQLPEEGLKFMVYLQKENIIDESGMPKERFSAEFPKEGPSILRIQQVVRGDSAAYFCASSRGRQGAAYEQYFGPGTRLTVT.

This clonotype has more than one count but fewer than ten. J is TRBJ1-5 and V is TRBV4-3, with D perhaps TRBD1 (5 bases). The CDR3 has 17 amino acids. Germline lookup yields CDR1 LGHNA and CDR2 YSLEER. V lost 3 bases and J lost 3, with 18 bases in between. The CDR3 nucleotides are TGCGCCAGCAGCCAGACCTTCCGGGACGGCGACAATCAGCCCCAGCATTTT. Its protein is CASSQTFRDGDNQPQHF.

This clonotype appeared many times. This chain connects TRBV4-1 to TRBJ2-1; tentative D call: TRBD2 (6 bases). Germline V gives CDR1 MGHRA, CDR2 YSYEKL. Trimming took 8 bases from V and 0 from J, leaving 11 bases between them. The CDR3 consists of 14 residues. CDR3 coding DNA: TGCGCCAGCGGAGGGACTCTCTCCTACAATGAGCAGTTCTTC. Translating it yields CASGGTLSYNEQFF.

The V call is TRBV7-2, the J call TRBJ2-2; D is unclear. Germline CDR1 reads SGHTA; CDR2 reads FQGNSA. The CDR3 consists of 14 residues. The V and J ends lost 2 bases and 6 bases respectively, with 10 bases between them. The CDR3 DNA follows: TGTGCCAGCAGCTTACAGTGGCATTCCGGGGAGCTGTTTTTT. It specifies CASSLQWHSGELFF. Variable domain in full (rest from reference TRBV7-2 and TRBJ2-2): GAGVSQSPSNKVTEKGKDVELRCDPISGHTALYWYRQSLGQGLEFLIYFQGNSAPDKSGLPSDRFSAERTGGSVSTLTIQRTQQEDSAVYLCASSLQWHSGELFFGEGSRLTVL.

This rearrangement joins TRBV12-3 or TRBV12-4 to TRBJ2-5, with a possible D match to TRBD1 (5 bases). This CDR3 comprises 16 residues. Trimming left V 3 bases short and J 1 base short, with 15 bases between. The CDR3 nucleotides are TGTGCCAGCAGTTTGAGCAGGGTTATCTCCCAAGAGACCCAGTACTTC. This gives the protein CASSLSRVISQETQYF.

In DNA, the CDR3 is TGCAGTGCTCGCCCGACAGGTCAGCCCCAGCATTTT. Translating it yields CSARPTGQPQHF. The V and J genes are TRBV20-1 and TRBJ1-5; possibly TRBD1 for D (6 bases). The CDR3 spans 12 residues. CDR1 is DFQATT and CDR2 is SNEGSKA in the germline V gene (reference sequence). V was clipped by 5 bases and J by 6 bases, with 11 bases between them.

DNA for the CDR3: TGCGCCAGCAGCTTGGCCGAGGGCAGGGTTTTTATTCAGCCCCAGCATTTT. Translated, it gives CASSLAEGRVFIQPQHF. This sequence joins TRBV5-1 and TRBJ1-5; D perhaps matches TRBD1 (5 bases). Germline CDR1 is SGHRS and CDR2 is YFSETQ. The CDR3 is made up of 17 amino acids. Trimming stripped 0 bases from V and 6 bases from J, with 19 bases between. Together with reference TRBV5-1 and TRBJ1-5, the CDR3 gives the full variable domain: KAGVTQTPRYLIKTRGQQVTLSCSPISGHRSVSWYQQTPGQGLQFLFEYFSETQRNKGNFPGRFSGRQFSNSRSEMNVSTLELGDSALYLCASSLAEGRVFIQPQHFGDGTRLSIL.

There are a few counts of this clonotype. The rearrangement links TRBV18 to TRBJ2-1, with TRBD1 as a possible D gene (6 bases). The V end was cut by 3 bases, the J end by 5 bases, with 11 bases between. CDR3 length: 14 amino acids. CDR1 is KGHSH and CDR2 is LQKENI in the germline V gene. CDR3 DNA sequence: TGTGCCAGCTCACCGGGGGCGCATGACAATGAGCAGTTCTTC. It codes for CASSPGAHDNEQFF. Full variable domain (rest looked up from reference TRBV18 and TRBJ2-1): NAGVMQNPRHLVRRRGQEARLRCSPMKGHSHVYWYRQLPEEGLKFMVYLQKENIIDESGMPKERFSAEFPKEGPSILRIQQVVRGDSAAYFCASSPGAHDNEQFFGPGTRLTVL.

In this sample, this clonotype turned up a few times. The chain recombines TRBV6-2 or TRBV6-3 with TRBJ1-5; TRBD1 matches 8 bases. Germline-derived CDR1 and CDR2 are MNHEY and SVGEGT. This CDR3 region has 15 residues. After removal of 6 bases from V and 5 bases from J, the junction contained 9 bases not matched to a gene. CDR3 DNA sequence: TGTGCCAGCAGCAGGACAGGGTGGGGGCATCAGCCCCAGCATTTT. It translates to CASSRTGWGHQPQHF.

The chain joins TRBV20-1 to TRBJ2-1, with unresolved D. The CDR3 loop spans 12 amino acids. V gave up 5 bases and J gave up 8 bases, with 13 bases separating them. The V gene's germline CDR1 is DFQATT and CDR2 SNEGSKA (reference sequence). CDR3 in DNA: TGCAGTGCTCGGGTGGGGTTCGATGAGCAGTTCTTC. It specifies CSARVGFDEQFF.

For the CDR3, the DNA is TGTGCCAGCAGCTTATTCCGGCTCATGGAAAAAGCTTTCTTT. The encoded protein is CASSLFRLMEKAFF. J is TRBJ1-1 and V is TRBV7-9; no definite D call. The CDR3 consists of 14 residues. With 2 bases removed from V and 9 bases from J, the gap between germline ends came to 16 bases. Germline assignment: CDR1 SEHNR and CDR2 FQNEAQ (reference sequence).

This clonotype turned up a few times. V is TRBV20-1 and J is TRBJ1-6; TRBD1 might be the D (5 bases). The CDR3 has 15 amino acids. Between the trimmed V and J ends, which lost 1 base and 10 bases, there was a span of 17 bases. Germline V gene data show CDR1 as DFQATT and CDR2 as SNEGSKA (reference sequence). The CDR3: CSARVGSQGYSPLHF. CDR3 DNA: TGCAGTGCTAGAGTCGGATCTCAGGGTTACTCACCCCTCCACTTT.

This clonotype was detected ten times or more. The genes are TRBV7-6 and TRBJ2-3; TRBD1 matches 7 bases. This CDR3 comprises 13 residues. Losses at the gene ends were 5 bases for V and 5 bases for J; bases not matched to a gene: 4. Germline CDR1 is SGHVS and CDR2 is FNYEAQ. The CDR3: CASSLTGVDTQYF. As DNA, the CDR3 is TGTGCCAGCAGCCTAACAGGGGTAGATACGCAGTATTTT.

This clonotype was picked up many times. The rearrangement links TRBV2 to TRBJ2-7; 15 bases match TRBD2. This CDR3 has 15 amino acids. Germline-derived CDR1 and CDR2 are SNHLY and FYNNEI. V lost 6 bases, J lost 4 bases, and 4 bases stayed unmatched. For the CDR3, the DNA is TGTGCCAGCAGCGGGACTAGCGGGGGGCGGTACGAGCAGTACGTC. Its protein product is CASSGTSGGRYEQYV.

This clonotype has more than one count but fewer than ten. CDR3 bases: TGTGCCAGCAGCCAAGTCGGGGGGGGCTCCCGAGATACGCAGTATTTT. Translation: CASSQVGGGSRDTQYF. The genes are TRBV3-1 and TRBJ2-3; TRBD2 agrees at 8 bases. J gave up 5 bases and V 1 base, and 8 bases lay outside the gene matches. Looked up from germline, CDR1 is LGHDT and CDR2 is YNNKEL (reference sequence). The CDR3 is 16 amino acids.

In DNA form, the CDR3 reads TGCAGCGTTGAGACTCGGAGCAAGCGCACAGATACGCAGTATTTT. It encodes CSVETRSKRTDTQYF. The chain couples TRBV29-1 to TRBJ2-3; D call uncertain. Trimming cost V 3 bases and J 1 base, with 14 bases left between them. The CDR3 has 15 amino acids. Germline V gene data show CDR1 as SQVTM and CDR2 as ANQGSEA.

This clonotype was seen more than once but under ten times. This sequence joins TRBV7-2 and TRBJ1-1; D possibly corresponds to TRBD1 (6 bases). Germline lookup yields CDR1 SGHTA and CDR2 FQGNSA. Trimming took 5 bases from V and 2 from J, leaving 12 bases between them. This CDR3 has 14 amino acids. CDR3 sequence: CASSPQGYNTEAFF. DNA of the CDR3: TGTGCCAGCAGCCCTCAGGGGTACAACACTGAAGCTTTCTTT.

This clonotype was observed a handful of times. The chain combines TRBV11-2 with TRBJ1-2; D possibly corresponds to TRBD1 (5 bases). The germline V gene has CDR1 SGHAT and CDR2 FQNNGV. The CDR3 extends over 17 amino acids. Trimming pared 1 base from V and 4 bases from J, leaving 19 bases between. The CDR3 DNA is TGTGCCAGCAGCTTAGGGGACGGAGTATCTTTGTCCTATGGCTACACCTTC. Its protein is CASSLGDGVSLSYGYTF.

Many counts were recorded for this clonotype. The chain couples TRBV24-1 to TRBJ1-5; 11 bases line up with TRBD1. J gave up 7 bases and V 2 bases, and 6 bases lay outside the gene matches. The CDR3 covers 16 residues. The germline CDR1 and CDR2 sequences are KGHDR and SFDVKD. Here the CDR3 reads CATSDSDRGRGQPQHF. The CDR3 DNA follows: TGTGCCACCAGTGATTCGGACAGGGGGCGAGGACAGCCCCAGCATTTT.

This clonotype has a handful of counts. The chain uses TRBV18 and TRBJ2-4; D is uncertain. Deletions cut 0 bases from V and 8 bases from J, with 11 bases between. The CDR3 length is 14 residues. Germline loops: CDR1 KGHSH, CDR2 LQKENI. The CDR3 DNA is TGTGCCAGCTCACCACCATATAGTGGGGACATTCAGTACTTC. It is translated as CASSPPYSGDIQYF.

With regard to this clonotype: The junction departs from germline at one end; a sequencing error may be responsible. The CDR3 region is CASSLELGTLDF. For the CDR3, the DNA is TGTGCCAGCAGTCTGGAATTGGGGACCTTAGACTTT. V is TRBV6-6 and J is TRBJ1-1; perhaps TRBD1 as D (5 bases). This CDR3 has 12 amino acids. Per germline, CDR1 MNHNY and CDR2 SVGAGI (reference sequence).

The chain combines TRBV13 with TRBJ2-3; 11 bases fit TRBD2. The V gene end was trimmed by 3 bases and the J gene end by 1 base; junction bases not matched to a gene: 3. Germline V gives CDR1 PRHDT, CDR2 FYEKMQ (reference sequence). The CDR3 spans 16 residues. The chain's CDR3 is CASSFTTSGGTDTQYF. The CDR3, as DNA: TGTGCCAGCAGCTTCACGACTAGCGGGGGCACAGATACGCAGTATTTT.